Listed here are 15 T cell receptor beta chains from one sample, sequenced in a study of T-cell memory formation after mild COVID-19. From the 5' RACE reads, TCRdb called clonotypes with MiXCR, one entry per CDR3 protein. The sample carries fewer than 300,000 distinct CDR3 sequences, over 15% recorded once. The sample taken for sequencing was PBMCs or a T cell subset sorted from them (not recorded which). These receptors were collected from a young man who had mild COVID-19 (a few samples of this study predate the infection). Cell type and time point are not known.

The chain links TRBV11-2 to TRBJ1-2; 7 bases agree with TRBD1. In germline, CDR1 is SGHAT, CDR2 FQNNGV. The CDR3 is 15 residues long. With V trimmed by 4 bases and J by 4 bases, 9 bases remained unmatched. CDR3 nucleotide sequence: TGTGCCAGCAGCTCATTTAGGGGGCGAGGCTATGGCTACACCTTC. Amino acid sequence: CASSSFRGRGYGYTF. The full variable domain, completed using reference TRBV11-2 and TRBJ1-2, is EAGVAQSPRYKIIEKRQSVAFWCNPISGHATLYWYQQILGQGPKLLIQFQNNGVVDDSQLPKDRFSAERLKGVDSTLKIQPAKLEDSAVYLCASSSFRGRGYGYTFGSGTRLTVV.

This clonotype came up a few times. The chain has TRBV7-2 and TRBJ2-1, with TRBD2 matching over 14 bases. Germline-derived CDR1 and CDR2 are SGHTA and FQGNSA. The CDR3 extends over 16 amino acids. V shed 5 bases and J 12 bases; nucleotides not matched to a gene: 12. In DNA, the CDR3 is TGTGCCAGCAGCGGTACCTCCGGACTAGCGGGGGGTATGCAGTTCTTC. Translating it yields CASSGTSGLAGGMQFF.

This clonotype has a single count. V is TRBV29-1 and J is TRBJ1-1; D is uncertain. Germline V CDR1 and CDR2: SQVTM, ANQGSEA. CDR3 length: 13 amino acids. V lost 0 bases and J lost 1, with 6 bases in between. CDR3 region: CSVEEGGNTEAFF. The CDR3 DNA is TGCAGCGTTGAAGAAGGAGGGAACACTGAAGCTTTCTTT.

Many counts were recorded for this clonotype. The CDR3: CASSLGDRSYEQYF. Here the CDR3 DNA reads TGTGCCAGCAGTCTGGGGGACAGATCCTACGAGCAGTACTTC. The genes are TRBV12-3 or TRBV12-4 and TRBJ2-7; TRBD1 aligns across 7 bases. The CDR3 is 14 residues long. V gave up 5 bases and J gave up 1 base; unmatched junction bases: 5.

This clonotype was recorded a few times. The V gene is TRBV5-1, the J gene TRBJ1-5, with TRBD1 matching over 7 bases. CDR1 is SGHRS, CDR2 YFSETQ, per germline. J lost 5 bases, V lost 4 bases, and 9 bases had no gene match. This CDR3 comprises 15 residues. CDR3 residues: CASSVTGLRDQPQHF. In DNA, the CDR3 is TGCGCCAGCAGCGTGACAGGGTTAAGGGATCAGCCCCAGCATTTT.

The chain has TRBV28 and TRBJ2-3, with 7 positions matching TRBD2. The CDR3 totals 15 residues. CDR1 and CDR2 (germline): MDHEN, SYDVKM. With 7 bases clipped from V and 5 bases from J, the junction kept 12 bases outside the gene matches. This chain's CDR3 is CASTDLMGGGDTQYF. CDR3 nucleotide sequence: TGTGCCAGCACCGACCTCATGGGGGGGGGAGATACGCAGTATTTT. The variable domain in full, completed from reference TRBV28 and TRBJ2-3, reads DVKVTQSSRYLVKRTGEKVFLECVQDMDHENMFWYRQDPGLGLRLIYFSYDVKMKEKGDIPEGYSVSREKKERFSLILESASTNQTSMYLCASTDLMGGGDTQYFGPGTRLTVL.

V is TRBV30 and J is TRBJ1-2, with TRBD1 identical over 9 bases. The CDR3 loop spans 14 amino acids. Germline V gives CDR1 GTSNPN, CDR2 SVGIG (reference sequence). The V segment lost 4 bases and the J segment 3 bases; nucleotides outside the gene matches: 6. The CDR3 region is CAWMGQGFDYGYTF. In nucleotides, the CDR3 is TGTGCCTGGATGGGACAGGGTTTCGACTATGGCTACACCTTC.

This clonotype was seen only a few times. The chain employs TRBV2 and TRBJ2-2, with unresolved D. CDR3 size: 17 residues. Per germline, CDR1 SNHLY and CDR2 FYNNEI. Trimming left V 2 bases short and J 2 bases short, with 15 bases between. CDR3 bases: TGTGCCAGCAGTGAACTGTCGTTGAGGAAAAACACCGGGGAGCTGTTTTTT. Amino acids: CASSELSLRKNTGELFF.

V and J are TRBV7-9 and TRBJ1-2; weak D call: TRBD1 (5 bases). This CDR3 is 15 amino acids long. The V end was cut by 5 bases, the J end by 5 bases, with 18 bases between. The germline gives CDR1 SEHNR, CDR2 FQNEAQ (reference sequence). The CDR3 loop reads CASSPGRQPTYGYTF. CDR3 nucleotides: TGTGCCAGCAGCCCCGGTCGACAGCCGACTTATGGCTACACCTTC.

The chain is built from TRBV7-2 and TRBJ2-5; no clear D. In germline, CDR1 is SGHTA, CDR2 FQGNSA. The CDR3 contains 11 residues. V was trimmed by 5 bases and J by 8 bases, leaving 9 bases between them. The CDR3: CASSLQTTQYF. As DNA, the CDR3 is TGTGCCAGCAGCCTGCAGACCACCCAGTACTTC.

There are a few counts of this clonotype. V is TRBV5-1 and J is TRBJ2-5; 9 nucleotides line up with TRBD1. CDR1 SGHRS and CDR2 YFSETQ come from the germline V gene. After removal of 6 bases from V and 1 base from J, the junction contained 4 bases not matched to a gene. This CDR3 region has 14 residues. For the CDR3, the DNA is TGCGCCAGCACCCGGGGACAGGGCCAAGAGACCCAGTACTTC. Amino acid sequence: CASTRGQGQETQYF.

The chain uses TRBV5-1 and TRBJ2-7; D is possibly TRBD1 (6 bases). Trimming stripped 2 bases from V and 0 bases from J, with 12 bases between. Per germline, CDR1 SGHRS and CDR2 YFSETQ. CDR3 length equals 15 residues. In DNA form, the CDR3 reads TGCGCCAGCAGCTTCCAGACAGGTAGCTCCTACGAGCAGTACTTC. Encoded protein: CASSFQTGSSYEQYF.

The V gene is TRBV20-1, the J gene TRBJ1-1; a weak D match, TRBD1 (6 bases). V lost 2 bases and J lost 10, with 14 bases in between. The CDR3 has 12 amino acids. CDR1 is DFQATT, CDR2 SNEGSKA, per germline (reference sequence). The CDR3 protein is CSARQDRGAAFF. Written as DNA, the CDR3 is TGCAGTGCTAGACAGGACAGAGGGGCAGCTTTCTTT.

The chain combines TRBV4-3 with TRBJ2-2; either TRBD1 or TRBD2 may supply D (5 bases each). The CDR3 is made up of 16 amino acids. V gave up 3 bases and J gave up 1 base, with 12 bases separating them. Germline CDR1 LGHNA, CDR2 YSLEER. In DNA, the CDR3 is TGCGCCAGCAGCCAGCAGGGAAGCGGGAACACCGGGGAGCTGTTTTTT. Its protein product is CASSQQGSGNTGELFF.

This clonotype was detected a few times. The rearrangement joins TRBV7-9 to TRBJ1-2; 7 bases agree with TRBD1. Germline V gives CDR1 SEHNR, CDR2 FQNEAQ (reference sequence). CDR3 length equals 15 residues. V trimming: 4 bases; J trimming: 0 bases; junction bases outside the gene matches: 5. DNA of the CDR3: TGTGCCAGCAGCTCCCCCGGGACAGCTAACTATGGCTACACCTTC. Its protein is CASSSPGTANYGYTF.